This is a list of T cell receptor beta chains from one sample in a study of T cells in Graves' hyperthyroidism and ophthalmopathy. TCRdb re-derived calls from the multiplex PCR reads in MiXCR, one entry per CDR3 protein. The table lists 600,000 to 900,000 distinct CDR3 sequences, roughly 15% of them singletons. Sample: blood. Receptors originate from a man between 18 and 29 years old with Graves' hyperthyroidism. CDR3s include the opening cysteine and the closing phenylalanine or tryptophan. Fields, in order: clone size, V gene, CDR3 length, D gene, J gene, CDR3 DNA, CDR3 protein. A D gene is named only where the DNA matches it firmly. Clone size, where shown, is once, few, many, or a class for clones that have expanded.

many,TRBV28,15,-,TRBJ2-7,TGTGCCAGCAGTCTTACCTGGGGCAGCTCCTACGAGCAGTACTTC,CASSLTWGSSYEQYF
-,TRBV11-3,14,-,TRBJ2-5,TGTGCCAGCCTCATGGGGCCCCTCCAAGAGACCCAGTACTTC,CASLMGPLQETQYF
-,TRBV20-1,14,-,TRBJ2-3,TGCAGTGCTAGTGTCCAGGGGAGCACAGATACGCAGTATTTT,CSASVQGSTDTQYF
-,TRBV19,15,TRBD1,TRBJ2-1,TGTGCCAGTACCCCAAGGGCGACAGGGGAGAATGAGCAGTTCTTC,CASTPRATGENEQFF
-,TRBV5-6,15,TRBD1,TRBJ1-1,TGTGCCAGCAGCTTGTACGACAGGGGGCGGACTGAAGCTTTCTTT,CASSLYDRGRTEAFF
-,TRBV7-9,17,TRBD1,TRBJ1-1,TGTGCCAGCAGCACCCGGGACAGGGGTTTCATGAACACTGAAGCTTTCTTT,CASSTRDRGFMNTEAFF
-,TRBV4-3,15,TRBD1,TRBJ2-2,TGCGCCAGCAGCCAAGCGCAGGGGGTAATCGGGGAGCTGTTTTTT,CASSQAQGVIGELFF
many,TRBV28,14,-,TRBJ2-7,TGTGCCAGCAGTTTAGGACACCGGGTCAGCGAGCAGTACTTC,CASSLGHRVSEQYF
-,TRBV11-3,12,-,TRBJ1-2,TGTGCCAGCAGCAAATCGGATTCTGGCTACACCTTC,CASSKSDSGYTF
-,TRBV6-2/TRBV6-3,12,-,TRBJ2-1,TGTGCCGTCAAGACGGTCTACAATGAGCAGTTCTTC,CAVKTVYNEQFF
-,TRBV6-5,16,TRBD2,TRBJ2-7,TGTGCCAGCAGTTACGTCGGGGCGGGAGGGCCCCGCGAGCAGTACTTC,CASSYVGAGGPREQYF
-,TRBV27,17,TRBD2,TRBJ2-3,TGTGCCAGCAGTCCATGGACTAGCGGAGCTAGCACAGATACGCAGTATTTT,CASSPWTSGASTDTQYF
many,TRBV6-1,14,-,TRBJ1-1,TGTGCCAGCAGACCCCGGGTTCTGAACACTGAAGCTTTCTTT,CASRPRVLNTEAFF
many,TRBV28,13,TRBD1,TRBJ2-7,TGTGCCAGCAGGGACAGGCGCTCCTACGAGCAGTACTTC,CASRDRRSYEQYF
once,TRBV7-3,17,TRBD2,TRBJ2-5,TGTGCCAGCAGCTTAACTCCTGGTAGCGGGTTGAGAGAGACCCAGTACTTC,CASSLTPGSGLRETQYF
few,TRBV3-1,18,-,TRBJ1-1,TGTGCCAGCAGCCAAGAAATGGCCCCGGGGTGGAAAAACACTGAAGCTTTCTTT,CASSQEMAPGWKNTEAFF
few,TRBV6-2/TRBV6-3,14,-,TRBJ1-5,TGTGCCAGCAGTTATCGCGTTAGCAATCAGCCCCAGCATTTT,CASSYRVSNQPQHF
-,TRBV27,19,-,TRBJ2-1,TGTGCCAGCAGCCAAGATTCCGCTCGGGCTAGCGCGATGATCGATGAGCAGTTCTTC,CASSQDSARASAMIDEQFF